A single T cell receptor beta chain is shown here with its context. This clone's antigen is unknown. Base qualities were left out, and no much larger clone turns up one base away. Enrolling through a virtual design, the prospective study's participants ranged in age from roughly 18 to 89 years and lived across approximately 25 United States geographic areas. To assign participants to cohorts, the prospective study relied on clinical history that participants themselves reported in a screening survey and a study questionnaire. Recovered participants in ImmuneRACE Cohort 3 were defined as having two consecutive negative NP/OP PCR tests, clearance from a healthcare professional, or resolution of symptoms. Each participant in the prospective study had whole blood, serum and a nasopharyngeal or oropharyngeal swab collected by mobile phlebotomists. Prospective study participants could optionally give additional blood draws and questionnaires over an approximately 2-month period. Before DNA extraction, blood samples from the prospective study were shipped at room temperature or frozen.

TCRbeta CDR3 regions were amplified from genomic DNA using the immunoSEQ Assay, a bias-controlled multiplex PCR. Under the source paper's analysis protocol: Within the assay, amplification of reference gene primers was used to estimate how many nucleated cells each sample contained. To quantify the absolute abundance of each unique TCRbeta CDR3 rearrangement, sequence reads were collapsed and filtered. For each sample, productive Simpson clonality was calculated as the square root of Simpson's diversity index across productive rearrangements. This immuneACCESS table, as held by TCRdb, lists in-frame sequences with V and J called but not all clones. Of the missing ones, under half trace to an unresolved V gene in checked studies; the others have no known cause. The D gene and trimming were derived from the DNA, and the V and J assignments and clone size from that table. The sample yields 350,000 to 450,000 clones; just under 90% were counted once. 1.5% to 2% of the sample comes from the top ten.

CDR1 SGDLS and CDR2 YYNGEE were looked up in the germline V gene. From the cysteine up to the phenylalanine, the CDR3 has a length of 15 residues. The sequence is cut down to CDR3 DNA, 45 bases in frame from base 1. At the junction V is shortened by 0 bases and J by 4 bases; bases outside the gene matches: 1. The data derive from a study of blood T cell repertoires in COVID-19 (dated by TCRdb to 2020 to 2021). With regard to the full study: Samples covering the acute and convalescent phases of COVID-19 were provided by collaborators in the United States, Italy and Spain. The material from the prospective study consisted of cDNA or gDNA derived from T cells, B-cell-depleted T cells, or PBMCs. Where available, HLA class I and class II types were obtained from metadata supplied by the sample provider rather than from assay-based typing. The repertoires were made available in a free public database intended to serve as a resource for research on the immune response to SARS-CoV-2. A de-identified subject ID, COVID-19 status, age in years and sex were almost always included in the sample metadata. The samples were drawn from the first 160 participants of the ongoing ImmuneRACE study and from 950 to 1,500 subjects provided by 6 global collaborators. The dataset comprised deeply sampled blood TCRbeta repertoires from subjects exposed to, actively infected with, or recovered from COVID-19. The investigation overall reported the following: How much clinical and demographic metadata was included differed by source and by participant, and the metadata was provided uncurated.

This clonotype was sampled from a woman in her twenties or thirties who had recovered from COVID-19. Sequencing was performed on PBMCs or T cells enriched from blood (not recorded which). The chain joins TRBV9 to TRBJ1-4; a stretch of 9 junction bases matches TRBD1. The CDR3: CASSVETGGNEKLFF. The nucleotides are TGTGCCAGCAGCGTAGAGACAGGGGGTAATGAAAAACTGTTTTTT.